These T cell receptor beta chains were read from a single sample in a study of blood T cell dynamics during melanoma immunotherapy. Repertoires were generated with immunoSEQ multiplex PCR, while TCRdb's copy carries only in-frame clones and drops some. Of approximately 13,000 clones in the sample, 70% to 90% were seen once. The starting material was blood, obtained from a patient treated with checkpoint blockade. These receptors all stem from a human donor with melanoma. The CDR3 runs from the conserved cysteine through the conserved F or W. Each record gives: CDR3 length, J gene, D gene, V gene, clone size, CDR3 protein, CDR3 DNA. A D gene is named only where the DNA matches it firmly. Clone size is given for some rows only: seen once, a few or many times, or a class if the clone is expanded.

17	TRBJ2-6	-	TRBV30	-	CAWSGWRTSSGANVLTF	TGTGCCTGGAGTGGCTGGCGAACTAGCTCTGGGGCCAACGTCCTGACTTTC
14	TRBJ1-1	-	TRBV11-2	-	CASSLGGSDTEAFF	TGTGCCAGCAGCTTAGGGGGATCGGACACTGAAGCTTTCTTT
14	TRBJ1-6	TRBD1	TRBV6-5	-	CASSRDSGDSPLHF	TGTGCCAGCAGTCGGGACAGCGGAGATTCACCCCTCCACTTT
16	TRBJ1-3	-	TRBV11-2	-	CASSLGAGRSGNTIYF	TGTGCCAGCAGCTTAGGGGCAGGGCGGTCTGGAAACACCATATATTTT
13	TRBJ1-5	-	TRBV25-1	-	CASRGEGNQPQHF	TGTGCCAGCAGGGGTGAAGGCAATCAGCCCCAGCATTTT
15	TRBJ1-1	-	TRBV11-3	-	CASSFKVYMNTEAFF	TGTGCCAGCAGCTTCAAAGTGTACATGAACACTGAAGCTTTCTTT
15	TRBJ1-1	-	TRBV7-2	-	CASSYMLGANTEAFF	TGTGCCAGCAGCTACATGTTAGGGGCGAACACTGAAGCTTTCTTT
14	TRBJ2-3	-	TRBV25-1	-	CASSGLLDTDTQYF	TGTGCCAGCAGTGGACTACTAGATACAGATACGCAGTATTTT
18	TRBJ2-3	TRBD2	TRBV5-8	once	CASSPGLAGGISTDTQYF	TGTGCCAGCAGCCCGGGACTAGCGGGGGGGATTAGCACAGATACGCAGTATTTT
12	TRBJ2-7	TRBD2	TRBV6-1	-	CASRWTSGKIAF	TGTGCCAGCAGGTGGACTAGCGGGAAAATAGCCTTC
14	TRBJ1-5	-	TRBV2	-	CASSSSISNQPQHF	TGTGCCAGCAGTTCGTCAATTAGCAATCAGCCCCAGCATTTT
15	TRBJ1-3	-	TRBV6-1	-	CASRREPTAGNTIYF	TGTGCCAGCAGAAGGGAGCCCACGGCTGGAAACACCATATATTTT
16	TRBJ2-1	-	TRBV7-2	once	CASSLNRGIPYNEQFF	TGTGCCAGCAGCTTAAATCGAGGGATACCCTACAATGAGCAGTTCTTC
17	TRBJ2-7	-	TRBV5-6	-	CASSLTRFQGHSYEQYF	TGTGCCAGCAGCTTGACGCGTTTCCAGGGACATTCCTACGAGCAGTACTTC
15	TRBJ2-7	TRBD1	TRBV5-4	few	CASSPKGTGYYEQYF	TGTGCCAGCAGCCCGAAGGGGACAGGGTACTACGAGCAGTACTTC
13	TRBJ1-2	TRBD1	TRBV6-5	-	CASSRGQGNGYTF	TGTGCCAGCAGTAGGGGACAGGGGAACGGCTACACCTTC
12	TRBJ2-7	-	TRBV7-9	-	CASSQSGYEQYF	TGTGCCAGCAGCCAATCAGGGTACGAGCAGTACTTC
15	TRBJ2-3	-	TRBV18	once	CASSPPGASTDTQYF	TGTGCCAGCTCACCACCCGGTGCTAGCACAGATACGCAGTATTTT
12	TRBJ2-7	-	TRBV6-1	-	CASSWHSYEQYF	TGTGCCAGCAGTTGGCATTCCTACGAGCAGTACTTC
13	TRBJ2-7	-	TRBV10-2	-	CASQGGTVYEQYF	TGCGCCAGCCAAGGTGGAACAGTCTACGAGCAGTACTTC
17	TRBJ2-2	-	TRBV27	-	CASSPGASETNTGELFF	TGTGCCAGCAGTCCTGGGGCTAGCGAGACGAACACCGGGGAGCTGTTTTTT
15	TRBJ1-2	TRBD1	TRBV7-9	-	CASSLPTGGLNGYTF	TGTGCCAGCAGCCTACCCACAGGGGGCTTAAATGGCTACACCTTC
15	TRBJ2-7	TRBD2	TRBV6-1	-	CASSAETSGSYEQYF	TGTGCCAGCAGTGCCGAGACTAGCGGGTCCTACGAGCAGTACTTC
15	TRBJ2-7	TRBD2	TRBV6-1	-	CASSEPSGSSYEQYF	TGTGCCAGCAGTGAACCTAGCGGAAGCTCCTACGAGCAGTACTTC
15	TRBJ2-1	TRBD2	TRBV6-6	-	CASSYSGGGAGEQFF	TGTGCCAGCAGTTACTCCGGCGGGGGGGCCGGTGAGCAGTTCTTC
11	TRBJ2-1	-	TRBV27	-	CASSFGGEQFF	TGTGCCAGCAGTTTTGGTGGTGAGCAGTTCTTC
13	TRBJ1-2	-	TRBV6-1	-	CASSSQENYGYTF	TGTGCCAGCAGTTCGCAGGAAAACTATGGCTACACCTTC
15	TRBJ2-3	-	TRBV9	-	CASSGGNPSTDTQYF	TGTGCCAGCTCTGGCGGAAATCCTAGCACAGATACGCAGTATTTT
14	TRBJ2-3	-	TRBV7-3	-	CASSSGTGTDTQYF	TGTGCCAGCAGCTCCGGGACTGGCACAGATACGCAGTATTTT
12	TRBJ1-2	-	TRBV30	-	CARDNRNYGYTF	TGTGCCCGGGACAACCGAAACTATGGCTACACCTTC
13	TRBJ2-1	-	TRBV10-1	-	CASSEIGGYEQFF	TGCGCCAGCAGTGAGATAGGGGGGTATGAGCAGTTCTTC
17	TRBJ1-5	TRBD1	TRBV19	-	CASSSGQGVTGNQPQHF	TGTGCCAGTAGTTCGGGACAGGGGGTGACTGGCAATCAGCCCCAGCATTTT
16	TRBJ2-3	TRBD2	TRBV9	once	CASSVWGGGYTDTQYF	TGTGCCAGCAGCGTATGGGGCGGGGGGTACACAGATACGCAGTATTTT
17	TRBJ1-3	TRBD1	TRBV9	-	CASSVAYGTASGNTIYF	TGTGCCAGCAGCGTAGCCTACGGGACAGCTTCTGGAAACACCATATATTTT
13	TRBJ2-5	TRBD2	TRBV11-1	-	CASSAAGVETQYF	TGTGCCAGCAGCGCAGCGGGAGTCGAGACCCAGTACTTC
15	TRBJ2-4	-	TRBV15	-	CATSRDFLGKNIQYF	TGTGCCACCAGCAGAGATTTCCTAGGGAAAAACATTCAGTACTTC
14	TRBJ1-1	-	TRBV19	-	CASSIGRLNTEAFF	TGTGCCAGTAGTATCGGGCGACTGAACACTGAAGCTTTCTTT
14	TRBJ2-5	TRBD1	TRBV7-2	-	CASSSGQTQETQYF	TGTGCCAGCAGCTCGGGACAGACCCAAGAGACCCAGTACTTC
17	TRBJ2-6	-	TRBV19	-	CASSLLRRETGANVLTF	TGTGCCAGTAGCCTCTTACGTCGGGAAACTGGGGCCAACGTCCTGACTTTC
14	TRBJ2-2	TRBD1	TRBV18	-	CASRGQSNTGELFF	TGTGCCAGTCGGGGACAGTCGAACACCGGGGAGCTGTTTTTT
15	TRBJ2-5	TRBD1	TRBV5-6	-	CASSLRTGGGETQYF	TGTGCCAGCAGCTTGAGGACAGGGGGCGGAGAGACCCAGTACTTC
13	TRBJ2-1	-	TRBV19	-	CASKRTTDNEQFF	TGTGCCAGTAAGAGGACGACTGACAATGAGCAGTTCTTC
12	TRBJ1-2	TRBD1	TRBV2	-	CASRPTGGGYTF	TGTGCCAGCCGGCCTACAGGGGGAGGCTACACCTTC
17	TRBJ2-7	TRBD2	TRBV9	few	CASSVSSAGTSPYEQYF	TGTGCCAGCAGCGTGAGCTCAGCAGGGACTAGCCCCTACGAGCAGTACTTC
16	TRBJ1-6	TRBD1	TRBV19	once	CASSARQGEGHPPLHF	TGTGCCAGTAGTGCCCGACAGGGAGAAGGCCATCCACCCCTCCACTTT
13	TRBJ2-3	-	TRBV7-3	-	CASSLVRADTQYF	TGTGCCAGCAGCTTAGTCCGGGCAGATACGCAGTATTTT
15	TRBJ1-2	TRBD1	TRBV5-4	-	CASSYSGTGGYGYTF	TGTGCCAGCAGCTACTCCGGGACAGGGGGCTATGGCTACACCTTC
16	TRBJ1-1	-	TRBV19	-	CASSISPPGPNTEAFF	TGTGCCAGTAGTATATCCCCTCCAGGCCCGAACACTGAAGCTTTCTTT
13	TRBJ2-2	-	TRBV6-1	-	CATSDSTPGELFF	TGTGCCACCTCGGACAGTACGCCCGGGGAGCTGTTTTTT
14	TRBJ2-7	TRBD2	TRBV19	-	CASSIRAGEYEQYF	TGTGCCAGTAGTATCAGAGCGGGAGAGTACGAGCAGTACTTC
12	TRBJ2-3	-	TRBV30	once	CAWSPRADTQYF	TGTGCCTGGAGCCCCAGGGCAGATACGCAGTATTTT
13	TRBJ1-1	-	TRBV10-2	-	CASRKQGSAEAFF	TGCGCCAGCAGGAAACAGGGTAGCGCTGAAGCTTTCTTT
16	TRBJ2-1	TRBD2	TRBV2	-	CASSQGLAGRYNEQFF	TGTGCCAGCAGCCAGGGACTAGCGGGGAGATACAATGAGCAGTTCTTC
15	TRBJ2-5	-	TRBV4-1	-	CASSQAGGGQETQYF	TGCGCCAGCAGCCAAGCAGGGGGAGGTCAAGAGACCCAGTACTTC
14	TRBJ1-2	-	TRBV9	few	CASSVVVHLYGYTF	TGTGCCAGCAGCGTAGTGGTCCACCTTTATGGCTACACCTTC
16	TRBJ2-3	TRBD2	TRBV11-2	-	CASGFELAGGQGTQYF	TGTGCCAGCGGGTTCGAACTAGCGGGGGGGCAGGGTACGCAGTATTTT
14	TRBJ2-6	-	TRBV11-2	-	CASSFTAGANVLTF	TGTGCCAGCAGCTTCACCGCTGGGGCCAACGTCCTGACTTTC
16	TRBJ1-1	TRBD1	TRBV25-1	-	CASSPPPRGKNTEAFF	TGTGCCAGCAGTCCGCCTCCCAGGGGGAAGAACACTGAAGCTTTCTTT
13	TRBJ2-7	-	TRBV5-1	-	CASSLSYGYEQYF	TGCGCCAGCAGCTTGAGCTACGGATACGAGCAGTACTTC
13	TRBJ1-1	TRBD1	TRBV6-4	once	CASSTGVGTEAFF	TGTGCCAGCAGTACAGGGGTGGGGACTGAAGCTTTCTTT